This T cell receptor beta chain comes out of a study of blood T cells in healthy people across ages. A second roughly 6 to 12 cycle PCR used barcoded and J-beta primers. TCRdb re-analysed the 5' RACE reads in MiXCR, keeping a single row per CDR3 protein. The sample shows approximately 580,000 distinct CDR3 sequences, around 24% of them seen only once. The sample was also linked to a second study, of T cells of mothers and their children. Per that paper: Samples were obtained from a few healthy Caucasian mothers and their six children.

The sequenced sample consisted of blood. This receptor was obtained from a boy under 18 in good health.

The CDR3 loop is CASSQEPGQPVGYTF. The DNA of the CDR3 is TGCGCCAGCAGCCAAGAACCGGGACAGCCGGTCGGCTACACCTTC. The chain uses TRBV4-3 and TRBJ1-2; 7 bases agree with TRBD1. V lost 0 bases, J lost 8 bases, and 9 bases stayed unmatched. Germline CDR1 is LGHNA and CDR2 is YSLEER. The length of the CDR3 is 15 residues.